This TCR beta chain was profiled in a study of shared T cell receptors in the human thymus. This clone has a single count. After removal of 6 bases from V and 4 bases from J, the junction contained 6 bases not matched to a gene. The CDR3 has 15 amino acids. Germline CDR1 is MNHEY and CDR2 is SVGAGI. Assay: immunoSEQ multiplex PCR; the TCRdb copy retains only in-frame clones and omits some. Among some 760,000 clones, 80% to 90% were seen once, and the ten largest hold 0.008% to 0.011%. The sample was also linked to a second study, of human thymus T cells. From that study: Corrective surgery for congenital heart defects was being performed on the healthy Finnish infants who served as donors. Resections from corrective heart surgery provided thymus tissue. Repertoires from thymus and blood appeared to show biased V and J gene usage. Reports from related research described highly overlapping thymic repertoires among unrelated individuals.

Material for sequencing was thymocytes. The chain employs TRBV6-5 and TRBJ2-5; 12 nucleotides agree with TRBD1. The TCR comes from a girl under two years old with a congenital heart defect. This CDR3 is CASSPGTGGRETQYF. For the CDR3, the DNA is TGTGCCAGCAGCCCCGGGACAGGGGGCCGAGAGACCCAGTACTTC.